This T cell receptor (beta chain) derives from a study of identical twins. General study points: Partly confounded zero-insertion analyses could result from invariant MAIT and iNKT cells. Twin-shared out-of-frame alpha sequences were enriched for low generation probability.

Each CDR3 protein gets one entry after TCRdb re-called the 5' RACE reads with MiXCR. In the table there are approximately 280,000 distinct CDR3 sequences, less than 9% of which are singletons. Ten or more counts support this clonotype. Its target is unknown. The CDR3 has 16 residues. Germline V gene data show CDR1 as MNHEY and CDR2 as SVGEGT. Trimming removed 6 bases from V and 3 bases from J, with 20 bases in between. This sample was shared with a second study, whose subject was yellow fever vaccine responses in identical twins.

This TCR derives from a woman aged 18 to 35 in good health. The sequencing sample was made of memory (CD45RO+) T cells sorted from blood. The gene calls are TRBV6-2 or TRBV6-3 and TRBJ1-1; TRBD1 is a possible D gene (6 bases). The CDR3 reads CASSSPGAGSYTEAFF. CDR3 in DNA: TGTGCCAGCAGCTCGCCGGGGGCTGGTTCTTACACTGAAGCTTTCTTT.